The 5 T cell receptor beta chains listed next were all sequenced from one sample in a study of blood T cell repertoires in COVID-19. Some clones are missing from TCRdb's copy, which holds only in-frame ones; the method was immunoSEQ multiplex PCR. The table lists a few hundred thousand clones, around 87% of them singletons. Sequenced input: PBMCs or T cells enriched from blood (not recorded which). The origin of the receptors is a man younger than 45 who had recovered from COVID-19.

The V gene is TRBV7-2, the J gene TRBJ1-1; perhaps TRBD1 as D (6 bases). V lost 0 bases and J 0 bases, leaving 11 bases between the germline ends. The germline CDR1 and CDR2 sequences are SGHTA and FQGNSA. The CDR3 consists of 16 residues. CDR3 loop: CASSLALQGLNTEAFF. The CDR3 DNA reads TGTGCCAGCAGCTTAGCGCTACAGGGATTGAACACTGAAGCTTTCTTT.

This clone has just one count. V usage is TRBV9 and J usage is TRBJ1-3; perhaps TRBD1 as D (5 bases). The CDR3 is made up of 16 amino acids. The germline V and J ends were trimmed by 1 base and 2 bases, with 13 bases remaining between them. The germline V gene encodes CDR1 SGDLS and CDR2 YYNGEE. CDR3 coding DNA: TGTGCCAGCAGCGTAAATAAGGGGAACGCTGGAAACACCATATATTTT. This translates into CASSVNKGNAGNTIYF.

The V call is TRBV4-2, the J call TRBJ2-7; D gene uncertain. The CDR3 sequence is 13 residues long. Trimming stripped 4 bases from V and 3 bases from J, with 10 bases between. Germline V gene sequence: CDR1 LGHNA, CDR2 YNFKEQ. The CDR3 DNA sequence: TGTGCCAGCAGCCCTGGCAGGAACTACGAGCAGTACTTC. Amino acids: CASSPGRNYEQYF.

This chain uses TRBV9 with TRBJ1-1; 10 positions match TRBD1. The CDR3 contains 15 residues. With V trimmed by 4 bases and J by 3 bases, 6 bases remained unmatched. Germline CDR1 is SGDLS and CDR2 is YYNGEE. CDR3 DNA sequence: TGTGCCAGCAGCCCGGACAGGGGGGGGTACACTGAAGCTTTCTTT. Translation: CASSPDRGGYTEAFF.

DNA of the CDR3: TGTGCCAGCAGGGACAGCAAGAACACTGAAGCTTTCTTT. Translation gives CASRDSKNTEAFF. V is TRBV12-3 or TRBV12-4 and J is TRBJ1-1; tentatively, D is TRBD1 (6 bases). The CDR3 runs to 13 residues. V was cut by 6 bases and J by 1 base, with 9 bases left in between.